A single sample is the source of the 21 T cell receptor beta chains below, sequenced in a study of T cells in Graves' hyperthyroidism and ophthalmopathy. RNA transcripts provided the source from which TCR beta CDR3 regions were amplified. Carried out on the TCR CDR3, a first-round RT-PCR used the HTBI primer set. Each CDR3 protein gets one entry after TCRdb re-called the multiplex PCR reads with MiXCR. The sample consists of a few hundred thousand distinct CDR3 sequences, about 18% of them appearing once. Sequencing used blood. These receptors all come from a woman in her fifties or sixties with Graves' ophthalmopathy.

J is TRBJ1-5 and V is TRBV6-1; a weak D match, TRBD1 (5 bases). The V and J ends lost 5 bases and 3 bases respectively, with 11 bases between them. Germline CDR1 MNHNS, CDR2 SASEGT. The CDR3 contains 14 residues. As DNA, the CDR3 is TGTGCCAGCAGTTTCCGGGACTTCAATCAGCCCCAGCATTTT. It is translated as CASSFRDFNQPQHF.

This clonotype has at least ten counts. The V call is TRBV13, the J call TRBJ1-1, with D unresolved. CDR3 length: 12 amino acids. CDR1 and CDR2 from the germline V gene are PRHDT and FYEKMQ (reference sequence). Trimming removed 0 bases from V and 7 bases from J, with 6 bases in between. The CDR3 sequence is CASSLGSIEAFF. In DNA, the CDR3 is TGTGCCAGCAGCTTAGGGTCCATTGAAGCTTTCTTT.

The gene calls are TRBV7-8 and TRBJ2-2; the D is unclear. Germline V gene lookup returns CDR1 SGHVS and CDR2 FQNEAQ. V gave up 1 base and J gave up 8 bases, with 8 bases separating them. The CDR3 has 13 amino acids. This CDR3 reads CASSLGRGGELFF. DNA for the CDR3: TGTGCCAGCAGCTTAGGCAGAGGTGGGGAGCTGTTTTTT.

This clonotype was counted many times. The V gene is TRBV7-2, the J gene TRBJ2-5; D is unresolved. The CDR3 covers 12 residues. Deletions cut 3 bases from V and 2 bases from J, with 4 bases between. CDR1 and CDR2 from the germline V gene are SGHTA and FQGNSA. The CDR3 loop is CASSFSQETQYF. CDR3 nucleotide sequence: TGTGCCAGCAGCTTTTCACAAGAGACCCAGTACTTC.

In its sample, this clonotype was seen many times. The V call is TRBV10-3, the J call TRBJ2-7; TRBD1 aligns across 7 bases. With 6 bases clipped from V and 2 bases from J, the junction kept 7 bases outside the gene matches. Germline CDR1 and CDR2: ENHRY and SYGVKD. The CDR3 sequence is 14 residues long. The CDR3 loop reads CAISPHRGAYEQYF. CDR3 bases: TGTGCCATCAGCCCCCACAGGGGCGCCTACGAGCAGTACTTC.

This clonotype was counted only a few times. CDR3 DNA sequence: TGTGCCAGCAGTTTATTAGCGGGAGGGGGGCTTGATACGCAGTATTTT. This translates into CASSLLAGGGLDTQYF. The chain uses TRBV27 and TRBJ2-3, with 11 bases aligning to TRBD2. Trimming took 1 base from V and 6 from J; bases not matched to a gene: 6. This CDR3 is built from 16 residues. Germline CDR1 and CDR2: MNHEY and SMNVEV (reference sequence).

This chain links TRBV4-3 with TRBJ1-1; D remains unclear. The CDR3 consists of 12 residues. Trimming shortened V by 2 bases and J by 11 bases, and 12 bases separated the two germline ends. CDR1 and CDR2 (germline): LGHNA, YSLEER. As DNA, the CDR3 is TGCGCCAGCAGCCAACGTCCGGGTGTGGCTTTCTTT. Translation: CASSQRPGVAFF.

The V gene is TRBV5-5, the J gene TRBJ2-3, with D unresolved. Germline V gene data show CDR1 as SGHKS and CDR2 as YYEKEE (reference sequence). CDR3 size: 17 residues. V lost 1 base to trimming and J lost 0 bases, with 15 bases between them. Here the CDR3 DNA reads TGTGCCAGCAGCTTGTCGTCTGGGCGGCCTAGCACAGATACGCAGTATTTT. As protein: CASSLSSGRPSTDTQYF.

In this sample, this clonotype turned up a few times. Given a much more abundant clone one base away, this may be a read error. This chain links TRBV20-1 with TRBJ1-3; D not resolved. Per the germline V gene, CDR1 is DFQATT and CDR2 is SNEGSKA (reference sequence). The ends were cut back, 7 bases at V and 0 bases at J, with 7 bases in the middle. The CDR3 has 12 residues. CDR3 sequence: CSGRSSGNTIYF. In nucleotides, the CDR3 is TGCAGTGGAAGGTCCTCTGGAAACACCATATATTTT.

This clonotype was detected ten times or more. V usage is TRBV7-2 and J usage is TRBJ1-2, with D hard to call. The CDR3 is 12 amino acids. CDR1 is SGHTA and CDR2 is FQGNSA in the germline V gene. Between the trimmed V and J ends, which lost 2 bases and 6 bases, there was a span of 7 bases. CDR3 loop: CASSLYSDGYTF. The CDR3 coding sequence is TGTGCCAGCAGCTTATATTCGGATGGCTACACCTTC. Full variable domain (rest looked up from reference TRBV7-2 and TRBJ1-2): GAGVSQSPSNKVTEKGKDVELRCDPISGHTALYWYRQSLGQGLEFLIYFQGNSAPDKSGLPSDRFSAERTGGSVSTLTIQRTQQEDSAVYLCASSLYSDGYTFGSGTRLTVV.

The genes are TRBV20-1 and TRBJ2-3, with D perhaps TRBD2 (6 bases). The germline V gene encodes CDR1 DFQATT and CDR2 SNEGSKA (reference sequence). This CDR3 is 15 amino acids long. The V end lost 3 bases, the J end lost 0 bases, and 13 bases lay between the germline ends. CDR3: CSASVPGGSTDTQYF. Written as DNA, the CDR3 is TGCAGTGCTAGTGTCCCCGGGGGTAGCACAGATACGCAGTATTTT.

The chain recombines TRBV19 with TRBJ2-3; 7 bases line up with TRBD1. J lost 0 bases, V lost 4 bases, and 4 bases had no gene match. Germline V gene sequence: CDR1 LNHDA, CDR2 SQIVND (reference sequence). This CDR3 is built from 15 residues. As DNA, the CDR3 is TGTGCCAGTAGTACGTGGACAGGTAGCACAGATACGCAGTATTTT. This sequence encodes CASSTWTGSTDTQYF.

This clonotype was counted between two and nine times. The rearrangement links TRBV19 to TRBJ2-2; D possibly corresponds to TRBD2 (6 bases). CDR3 size: 15 residues. In germline, CDR1 is LNHDA, CDR2 SQIVND (reference sequence). The V and J ends lost 8 bases and 1 base respectively, with 14 bases between them. In DNA, the CDR3 is TGTGCCAGTCGGCCCGGGAGCCGGAACACCGGGGAGCTGTTTTTT. It codes for CASRPGSRNTGELFF.

The chain couples TRBV20-1 to TRBJ2-1; tentative D call: TRBD2 (6 bases). The CDR3 is 15 residues long. Germline-derived CDR1 and CDR2 are DFQATT and SNEGSKA (reference sequence). Trimming left V 0 bases short and J 1 base short, with 10 bases between. CDR3 coding DNA: TGCAGTGCTAGAGATTCGCGGGGTTCCTACAATGAGCAGTTCTTC. Protein product: CSARDSRGSYNEQFF.

Regarding this clonotype: Mismatch with germline at one junction end may stem from a read error. The chain is built from TRBV6-1 and TRBJ1-5; 9 positions match TRBD1. There are 19 residues in the CDR3. The germline gives CDR1 MNHNS, CDR2 SASEGT. The CDR3 bases are TGTGCCAACAGTGAAGATTTCTTTCGTGGGACAGGGATCGGTCAGCCCCAGCATTTT. Translation gives CANSEDFFRGTGIGQPQHF.

This clonotype was seen at least ten times. The V gene is TRBV29-1, the J gene TRBJ2-1; TRBD2 matches at 14 bases. This CDR3 is built from 21 residues. The germline CDR1 and CDR2 sequences are SQVTM and ANQGSEA. V shed 3 bases and J 0 bases; nucleotides not matched to a gene: 16. This CDR3 is CSVDPHLGTSGRLSSYNEQFF. CDR3 DNA: TGCAGCGTTGATCCACACCTCGGGACTAGCGGGAGACTTAGCTCCTACAATGAGCAGTTCTTC.

This clonotype was recorded at least ten times. The chain carries TRBV12-3 or TRBV12-4 and TRBJ1-2, with a weak D call TRBD1 (5 bases). Trimming removed 2 bases from V and 3 bases from J, with 13 bases in between. This CDR3 region has 15 residues. The CDR3, as DNA: TGTGCCAGCAGTTTATCGGGTGACAGTTACTATGGCTACACCTTC. Translation: CASSLSGDSYYGYTF.

Only a few counts were recorded for this clonotype. One base away lies a much larger clone, so this may be a sequencing read error. This rearrangement joins TRBV7-8 to TRBJ2-3, with 7 bases matching TRBD2. Trimming removed 11 bases from V and 3 bases from J; junction bases left unmatched: 17. The CDR3 loop spans 16 amino acids. Germline lookup yields CDR1 SGHVS and CDR2 FQNEAQ. This CDR3 is CAGNVLLGAGTDTQYF. The DNA for the CDR3 is TGTGCCGGCAACGTTTTATTAGGAGCGGGGACAGATACGCAGTATTTT.

This clonotype has ten or more counts. The genes are TRBV2 and TRBJ1-2; no definite D call. This CDR3 has 14 amino acids. The germline V gene has CDR1 SNHLY and CDR2 FYNNEI. The V gene lost 2 bases and the J gene lost 4 bases, with 11 bases spanning the gap. CDR3 sequence: CASSELGGSYGYTF. The CDR3 DNA follows: TGTGCCAGCAGTGAACTAGGAGGGTCCTATGGCTACACCTTC.

The V call is TRBV5-1, the J call TRBJ2-5, with TRBD2 matching 9 bases. Germline V lookup: CDR1 SGHRS, CDR2 YFSETQ. The CDR3 length is 16 residues. V was pared by 0 bases and J by 1 base, with 4 bases of the junction left unmatched. In DNA form, the CDR3 reads TGCGCCAGCAGCTTGGCACGACTAGCGGCCCAAGAGACCCAGTACTTC. It is translated as CASSLARLAAQETQYF.

CDR3: CASRQGYTGNTIYF. CDR3 DNA sequence: TGTGCCAGCAGACAAGGTTATACCGGGAACACCATATATTTT. The rearrangement joins TRBV28 to TRBJ1-3; D is uncertain. Between the trimmed V and J ends, which lost 6 bases and 7 bases, there was a span of 16 bases. The CDR3 is made up of 14 amino acids. Germline CDR1 MDHEN, CDR2 SYDVKM.